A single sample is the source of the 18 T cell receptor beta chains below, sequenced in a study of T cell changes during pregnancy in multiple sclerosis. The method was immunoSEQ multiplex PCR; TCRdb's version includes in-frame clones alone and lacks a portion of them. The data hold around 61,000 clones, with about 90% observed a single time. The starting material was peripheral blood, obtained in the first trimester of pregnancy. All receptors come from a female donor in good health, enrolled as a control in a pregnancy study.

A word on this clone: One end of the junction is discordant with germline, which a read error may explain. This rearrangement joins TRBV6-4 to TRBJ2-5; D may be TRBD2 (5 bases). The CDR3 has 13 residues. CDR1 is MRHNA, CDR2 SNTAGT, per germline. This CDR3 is CATSRDIEETQYF. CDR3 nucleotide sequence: TGTGCCACCAGTCGGGATATCGAAGAGACCCAGTACTTC.

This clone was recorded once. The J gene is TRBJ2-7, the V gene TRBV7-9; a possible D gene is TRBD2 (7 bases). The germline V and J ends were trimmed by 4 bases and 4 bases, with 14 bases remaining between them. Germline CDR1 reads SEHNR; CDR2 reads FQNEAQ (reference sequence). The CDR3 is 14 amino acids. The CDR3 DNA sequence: TGTGCCAGCAGCTCTGGGGGGGGCATTTACGAGCAGTACTTC. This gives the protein CASSSGGGIYEQYF.

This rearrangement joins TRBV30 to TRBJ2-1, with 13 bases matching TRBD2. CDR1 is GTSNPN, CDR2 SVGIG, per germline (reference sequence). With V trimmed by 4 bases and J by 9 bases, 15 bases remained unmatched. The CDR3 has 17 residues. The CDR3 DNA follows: TGTGCCTGGATCCCCGGGGAACTAGCGGGGGGGCTCAGTGAGCAGTTCTTC. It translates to CAWIPGELAGGLSEQFF.

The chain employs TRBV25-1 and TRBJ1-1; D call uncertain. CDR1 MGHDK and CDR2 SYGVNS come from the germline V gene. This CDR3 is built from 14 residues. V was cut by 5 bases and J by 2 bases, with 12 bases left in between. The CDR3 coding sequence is TGTGCCAGCAGTCTATCGTACCCAAACACTGAAGCTTTCTTT. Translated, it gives CASSLSYPNTEAFF.

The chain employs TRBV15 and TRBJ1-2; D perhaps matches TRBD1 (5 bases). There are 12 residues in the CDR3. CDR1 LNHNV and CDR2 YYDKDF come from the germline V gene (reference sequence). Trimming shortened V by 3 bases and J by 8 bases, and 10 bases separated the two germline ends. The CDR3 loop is CATSSGRTGYTF. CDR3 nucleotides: TGTGCCACCAGCAGTGGGAGGACAGGCTACACCTTC. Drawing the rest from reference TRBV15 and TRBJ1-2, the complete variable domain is DAMVIQNPRYQVTQFGKPVTLSCSQTLNHNVMYWYQQKSSQAPKLLFHYYDKDFNNEADTPDNFQSRRPNTSFCFLDIRSPGLGDTAMYLCATSSGRTGYTFGSGTRLTVV.

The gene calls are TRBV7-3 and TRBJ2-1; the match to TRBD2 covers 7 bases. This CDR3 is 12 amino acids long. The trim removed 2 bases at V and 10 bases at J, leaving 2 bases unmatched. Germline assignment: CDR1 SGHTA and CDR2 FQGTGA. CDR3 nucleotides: TGTGCCAGCAGCTTAGCCGGGGGGGAGCAGTTCTTC. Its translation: CASSLAGGEQFF.

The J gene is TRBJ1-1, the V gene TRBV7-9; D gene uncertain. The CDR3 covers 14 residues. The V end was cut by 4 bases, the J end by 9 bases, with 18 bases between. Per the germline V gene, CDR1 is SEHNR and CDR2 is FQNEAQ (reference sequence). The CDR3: CASSSPARVVKAFF. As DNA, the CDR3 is TGTGCCAGCAGCTCCCCCGCGAGGGTGGTAAAAGCTTTCTTT.

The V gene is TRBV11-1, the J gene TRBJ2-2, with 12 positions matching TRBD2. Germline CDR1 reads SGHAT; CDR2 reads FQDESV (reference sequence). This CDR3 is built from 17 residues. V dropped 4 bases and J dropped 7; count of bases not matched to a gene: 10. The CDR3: CASSSRTSGVRGGELFF. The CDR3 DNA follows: TGTGCCAGCAGCTCACGGACTAGCGGGGTCAGGGGCGGGGAGCTGTTTTTT.

CDR3 coding DNA: TGTGCCAGCAGCGAAGTAAGGGGAGGAGGGACAGGGGAGGCGAACACTGAAGCTTTCTTT. This gives the protein CASSEVRGGGTGEANTEAFF. The V call is TRBV7-3, the J call TRBJ1-1, with 10 nucleotides matching TRBD1. The CDR3 is 20 amino acids. CDR1 is SGHTA and CDR2 is FQGTGA in the germline V gene. J gave up 1 base and V 5 bases, and 19 bases lay outside the gene matches.

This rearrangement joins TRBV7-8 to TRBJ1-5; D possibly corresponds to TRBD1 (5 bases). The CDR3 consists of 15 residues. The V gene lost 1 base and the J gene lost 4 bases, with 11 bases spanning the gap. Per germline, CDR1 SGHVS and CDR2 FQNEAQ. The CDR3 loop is CASSLVKAGNQPQHF. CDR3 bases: TGTGCCAGCAGCTTAGTCAAAGCAGGGAATCAGCCCCAGCATTTT.

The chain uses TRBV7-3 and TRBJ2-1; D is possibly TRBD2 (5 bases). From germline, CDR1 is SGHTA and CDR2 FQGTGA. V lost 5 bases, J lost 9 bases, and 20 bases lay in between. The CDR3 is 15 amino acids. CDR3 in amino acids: CASSLEGPPAGEQFF. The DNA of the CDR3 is TGTGCCAGCAGCCTCGAAGGGCCTCCGGCGGGTGAGCAGTTCTTC.

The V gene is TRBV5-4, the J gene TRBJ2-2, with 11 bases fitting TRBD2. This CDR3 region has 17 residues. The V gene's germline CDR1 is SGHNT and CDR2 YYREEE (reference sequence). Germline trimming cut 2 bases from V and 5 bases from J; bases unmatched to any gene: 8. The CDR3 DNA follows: TGTGCCAGCAGCTTTGACCTAGCGGGGGGTCGGACCGGGGAGCTGTTTTTT. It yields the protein CASSFDLAGGRTGELFF.

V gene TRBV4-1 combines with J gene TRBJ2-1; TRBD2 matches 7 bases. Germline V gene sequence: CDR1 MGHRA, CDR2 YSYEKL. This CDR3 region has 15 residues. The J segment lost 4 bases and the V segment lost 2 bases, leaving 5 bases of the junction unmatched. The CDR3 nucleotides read TGCGCCAGCAGCCAACCGGGACTACAATACAATGAGCAGTTCTTC. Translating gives CASSQPGLQYNEQFF.

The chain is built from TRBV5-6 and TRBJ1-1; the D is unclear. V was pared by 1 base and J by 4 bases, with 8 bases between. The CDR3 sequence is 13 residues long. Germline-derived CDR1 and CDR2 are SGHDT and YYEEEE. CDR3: CASSLSVVTEAFF. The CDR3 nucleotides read TGTGCCAGCAGCTTGTCTGTAGTCACTGAAGCTTTCTTT.

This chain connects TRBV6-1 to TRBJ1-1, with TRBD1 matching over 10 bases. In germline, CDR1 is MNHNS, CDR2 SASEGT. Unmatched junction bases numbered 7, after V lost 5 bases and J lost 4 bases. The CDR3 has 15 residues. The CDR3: CASSPMRTGGTEAFF. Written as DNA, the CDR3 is TGTGCCAGCAGTCCGATGAGGACAGGGGGCACTGAAGCTTTCTTT.

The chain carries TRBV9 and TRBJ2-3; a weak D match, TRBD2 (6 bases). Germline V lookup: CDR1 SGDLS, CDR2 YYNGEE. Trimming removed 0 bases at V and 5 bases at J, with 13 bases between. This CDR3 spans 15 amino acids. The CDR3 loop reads CASSVEGLEGDTQYF. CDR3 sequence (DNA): TGTGCCAGCAGCGTAGAGGGTCTGGAGGGAGATACGCAGTATTTT. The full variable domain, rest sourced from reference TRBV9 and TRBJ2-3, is DSGVTQTPKHLITATGQRVTLRCSPRSGDLSVYWYQQSLDQGLQFLIQYYNGEERAKGNILERFSAQQFPDLHSELNLSSLELGDSALYFCASSVEGLEGDTQYFGPGTRLTVL.

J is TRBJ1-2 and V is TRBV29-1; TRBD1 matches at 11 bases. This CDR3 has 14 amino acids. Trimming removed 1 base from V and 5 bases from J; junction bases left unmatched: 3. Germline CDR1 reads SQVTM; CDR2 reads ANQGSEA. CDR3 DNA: TGCAGCGTTGAAGGGACAGGGGGCGGGTATGGCTACACCTTC. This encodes CSVEGTGGGYGYTF. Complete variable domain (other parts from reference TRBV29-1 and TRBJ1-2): SAVISQKPSRDICQRGTSLTIQCQVDSQVTMMFWYRQQPGQSLTLIATANQGSEATYESGFVIDKFPISRPNLTFSTLTVSNMSPEDSSIYLCSVEGTGGGYGYTFGSGTRLTVV.

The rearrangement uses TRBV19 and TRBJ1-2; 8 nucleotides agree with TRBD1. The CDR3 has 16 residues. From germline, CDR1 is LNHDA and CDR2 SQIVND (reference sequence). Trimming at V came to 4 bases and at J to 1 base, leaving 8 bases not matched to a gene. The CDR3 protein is CASSTGQGGGNYGYTF. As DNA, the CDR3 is TGTGCCAGTAGTACCGGACAGGGCGGCGGTAACTATGGCTACACCTTC.